The sample holds a few counts of the clone carrying this T cell receptor beta chain. Its specificity is not known. Libraries were prepared by immunoSEQ multiplex PCR; TCRdb keeps only in-frame clonotypes and omits some of them. The table includes tens of thousands of clones, about 85% detected once. The sample belongs to a study of T cells in narcolepsy. Study outcomes and limitations: HCRT-specific and TRIB2-specific autoreactive clonotypes appeared among same-patient CSF and blood CD4+ clonotypes.

This TCR was recovered from a human donor with narcolepsy. The source material was CD45RA- memory CD4+ T cells from PBMCs.

Here the CDR3 DNA reads TGTGCCAGCAGTTTGGGGGATAGCAATCAGCCCCAGCATTTT. Protein: CASSLGDSNQPQHF. The chain is built from TRBV27 and TRBJ1-5; D might be TRBD1 (5 bases). CDR1 and CDR2 (germline): MNHEY, SMNVEV (reference sequence). Between the trimmed V and J ends, which lost 3 bases and 0 bases, there was a span of 6 bases. This CDR3 has 14 residues.